This TCR beta chain was recovered during a study of OX40 agonist ivuxolimab in advanced cancers. Whole-study context: The patients got ivuxolimab, which is an agonistic anti-OX40 (CD134) antibody.

With autoimmune disease history or systemic immunosuppression, patients were excluded. Whole-study results and caveats: Relatively little clonal expansion, among the lowest observed, appeared in partial responders at 0.1-3.0 mg/kg. Some nonresponders additionally presented with little normalized T-cell clonal expansion.

In the case of this clone: Its antigen remains unidentified.

Only in-frame clones appear in the TCRdb table, and some are missing; sequencing was by immunoSEQ multiplex PCR. In the table there are 65,000 to 100,000 clones, 85% to 90% of which are singletons. Germline-derived CDR1 and CDR2 are SGDLS and YYNGEE. V was shortened by 4 bases and J by 0 bases, with 11 bases between the two germline ends. This CDR3 is built from 14 residues. This receptor was obtained from an adult with an advanced solid tumor such as melanoma, head and neck, liver or kidney cancer. The sequences come from CD4+ or CD8+ T cells sorted from blood, collected in a trial of the OX40 agonist ivuxolimab. This sequence joins TRBV9 and TRBJ2-7; D gene uncertain. CDR3 nucleotide sequence: TGTGCCAGCAGCCCTAACAGTTACTCCTACGAGCAGTACTTC. Amino acids: CASSPNSYSYEQYF. The full variable domain, rest sourced from reference TRBV9 and TRBJ2-7, is DSGVTQTPKHLITATGQRVTLRCSPRSGDLSVYWYQQSLDQGLQFLIQYYNGEERAKGNILERFSAQQFPDLHSELNLSSLELGDSALYFCASSPNSYSYEQYFGPGTRLTVT.